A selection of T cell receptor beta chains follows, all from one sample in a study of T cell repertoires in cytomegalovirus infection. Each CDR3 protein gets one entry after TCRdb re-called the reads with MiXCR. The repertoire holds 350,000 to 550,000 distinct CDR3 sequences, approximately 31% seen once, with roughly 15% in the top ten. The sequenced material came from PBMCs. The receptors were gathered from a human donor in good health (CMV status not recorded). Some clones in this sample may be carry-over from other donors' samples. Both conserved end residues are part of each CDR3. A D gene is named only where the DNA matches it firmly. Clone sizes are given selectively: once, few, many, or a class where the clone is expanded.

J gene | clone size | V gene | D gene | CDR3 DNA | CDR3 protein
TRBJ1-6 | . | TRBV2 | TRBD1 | TGTGCCAGCAGTATCCTAGGACAGGGAGTTTCACCCCTCCACTTT | CASSILGQGVSPLHF
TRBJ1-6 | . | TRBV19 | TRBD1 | TGTGCCAGTAGCCCCGGGACAGGGTTTTCACTCCTCCACTTT | CASSPGTGFSLLHF
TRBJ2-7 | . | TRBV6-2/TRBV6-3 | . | TGTGCCAGCAGATTGGTCCAGTCCATGGAGCAGTACTTC | CASRLVQSMEQYF
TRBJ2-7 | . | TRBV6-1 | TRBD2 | TGTGCCAGCAGTCATAGCGGGGGACCATACGAGCAGTACTTC | CASSHSGGPYEQYF
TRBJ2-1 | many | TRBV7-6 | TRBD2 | TGTGCCAGCAGCTTTCCAGCGGGGGGCCAAGGAGGAGTTGAGCAGTTCTTC | CASSFPAGGQGGVEQFF
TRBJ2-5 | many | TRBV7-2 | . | TGTGCCAGCAGCCGACAGGCCCAAGAGACCCAGTACTTC | CASSRQAQETQYF
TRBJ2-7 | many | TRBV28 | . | TGTGCCAGCCTGGGGGGACAGTCCTACGAGCAGTACTTC | CASLGGQSYEQYF
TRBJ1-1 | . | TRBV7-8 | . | TGTGCCAGCAGCTCCCAAGCCCAGGGTAGGGACACTGAAGCTTTCTTT | CASSSQAQGRDTEAFF
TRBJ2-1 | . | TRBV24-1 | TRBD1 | TGTGCCACCAGGGCCACCGGGACAGCACTTAATGAGCAGTTCTTC | CATRATGTALNEQFF
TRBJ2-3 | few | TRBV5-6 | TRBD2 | TGTGCCAGCAGCCGGGGGGGGGGCTGGGCAGATACGCAGTATTTT | CASSRGGGWADTQYF
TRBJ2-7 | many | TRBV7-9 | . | TGTGCCAGCAGTCCTGATGGGGGGGCGTACGAGCAGTACTTC | CASSPDGGAYEQYF
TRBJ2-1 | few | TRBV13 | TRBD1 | TGTGCCAGCAGCTTAGCCGACAGGGGGCATGAGCAGTTCTTC | CASSLADRGHEQFF
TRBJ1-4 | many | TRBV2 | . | TGTGCCAGCAGCCCCATGGGGGGTGCTAATGAAAAACTGTTTTTT | CASSPMGGANEKLFF
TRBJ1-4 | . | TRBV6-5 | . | TGTGCCAGCCGGGGCAGGGCCAATGAAAAACTGTTTTTT | CASRGRANEKLFF
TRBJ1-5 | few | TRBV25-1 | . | TGTGCCAGCAGTGAATTGGGGAGCCAGCCCCAGCATTTT | CASSELGSQPQHF
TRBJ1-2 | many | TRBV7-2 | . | TGTGCCAGCAGCTTAGCGGCGTCGGGGCCCTACTATGGCTACACCTTC | CASSLAASGPYYGYTF
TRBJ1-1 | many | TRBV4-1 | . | TGCGCCAGCAGCCAAGTGGAGAACACTGAAGCTTTCTTT | CASSQVENTEAFF
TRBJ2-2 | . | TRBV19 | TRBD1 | TGTGCCAGTAGTAGGCAGCCAGGGGGCTGGACCGGGGAGCTGTTTTTT | CASSRQPGGWTGELFF
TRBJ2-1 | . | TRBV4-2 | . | TGTGCCAGCAGCCTTTACGGCACAGAGCAGTTCTTC | CASSLYGTEQFF
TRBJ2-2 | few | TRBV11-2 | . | TGTGCCAGCACCCCTTCTAACACCGGGGAGCTGTTTTTT | CASTPSNTGELFF
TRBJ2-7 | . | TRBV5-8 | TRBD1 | TGTGCCAGCAGCGGGGGGACAGGGGGAGACTTCAACTACGAGCAGTACTTC | CASSGGTGGDFNYEQYF
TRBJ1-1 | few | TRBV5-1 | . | TGCGCCAGCAGCTTGTTATGGAGAAACACTGAAGCTTTCTTT | CASSLLWRNTEAFF
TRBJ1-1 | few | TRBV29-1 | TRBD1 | TGCAGCGTACGGACAGGCAGGTCAGCTGAAGCTTTCTTT | CSVRTGRSAEAFF
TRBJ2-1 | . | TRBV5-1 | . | TGCGCCAGCATCTTGATTCAAGGGGTGAATGAGCAGTTCTTC | CASILIQGVNEQFF
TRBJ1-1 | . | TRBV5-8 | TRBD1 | TGTGCCAGCAGCCTGCCGACCGGGACAGGTACTGAAGCTTTCTTT | CASSLPTGTGTEAFF
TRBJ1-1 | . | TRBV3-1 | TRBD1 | TGTGCCAGCAGCCAAGGACAGGGGGGTGATACTGAAGCTTTCTTT | CASSQGQGGDTEAFF
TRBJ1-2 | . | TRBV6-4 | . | TGTGCCAGCAGTGATCACTTGGGCTACCCCTTC | CASSDHLGYPF
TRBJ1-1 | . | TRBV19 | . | TGTGTGACTTCCCCAGGGGCTAGGAACACTGAAGCTTTCTTT | CVTSPGARNTEAFF
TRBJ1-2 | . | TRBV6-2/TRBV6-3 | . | TGTGCCAGCCGTAAGACAGCAGGAGTTACCGCTAACTATGGCTACACCTTC | CASRKTAGVTANYGYTF
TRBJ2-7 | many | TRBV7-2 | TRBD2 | TGTGCCAGCAGCCCCTTCCCTAGCGGATACGAGCAGTACTTC | CASSPFPSGYEQYF
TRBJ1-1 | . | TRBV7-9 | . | TGTGCCAGCAGCATTGGGGCGCCGAACACTGAAGCTTTCTTT | CASSIGAPNTEAFF
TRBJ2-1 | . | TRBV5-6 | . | TGTGCCAGCAGTCCGGGAACGCACCTAGAGTTCTACAAGGAGCAGTTCTTC | CASSPGTHLEFYKEQFF
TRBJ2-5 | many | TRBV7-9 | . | TGTGCCAGCAGCTTATGGGGTAGCTGGGGGTTGGAAGAGACCCAGTACTTC | CASSLWGSWGLEETQYF
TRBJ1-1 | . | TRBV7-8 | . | TGTGCCAGCAGCTTACGGGCTTCCCCGAACACTGAAGCTTTCTTT | CASSLRASPNTEAFF
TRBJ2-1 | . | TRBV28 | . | TGTGCCAGCAGTTTAAGGGCGATAAATGAGCAGTTCTTC | CASSLRAINEQFF
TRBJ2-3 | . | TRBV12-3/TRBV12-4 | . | TGTGCCAGCATTACCACTCTCACAGATACGCAGTATTTT | CASITTLTDTQYF
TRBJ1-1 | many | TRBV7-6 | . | TGTGCCACCCAGGCCACTGAAGCTTTCTTT | CATQATEAFF
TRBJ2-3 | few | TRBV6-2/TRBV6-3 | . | TGTGCCAGCAGTACCGGACTGAATACGCAGTATTTT | CASSTGLNTQYF
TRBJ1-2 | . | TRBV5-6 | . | TGTGCCAGCAGCCGAATTGTCGGCTATGGCTACACCTTC | CASSRIVGYGYTF
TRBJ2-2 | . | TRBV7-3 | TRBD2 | TGTGCCAGCAGCTTAGTCGGGAGGGACACCGGGGAGCTGTTTTTT | CASSLVGRDTGELFF
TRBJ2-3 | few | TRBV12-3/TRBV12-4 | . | TGTGCCAGCAGTTTCTCGACCGGGGCCATAATCCCAGATACGCAGTATTTT | CASSFSTGAIIPDTQYF
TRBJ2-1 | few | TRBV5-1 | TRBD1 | TGCGCCAGCAGCTTGGAGGGACAGGGATACAATGAGCAGTTCTTC | CASSLEGQGYNEQFF
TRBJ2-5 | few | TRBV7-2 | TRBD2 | TGTGCCAGCAGCTTAGAGTCATTCCTAGCGGGAGTCCAAGAGACCCAGTACTTC | CASSLESFLAGVQETQYF
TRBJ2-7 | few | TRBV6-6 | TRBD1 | TGTGCCTGCGATCCCCACCCGCTGACGGGACAGGAATCCTACGAGCAGTACTTC | CACDPHPLTGQESYEQYF
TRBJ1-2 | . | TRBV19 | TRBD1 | TGTGCCAGTAGTATACCGGGACAGAACTATGGCTACACCTTC | CASSIPGQNYGYTF
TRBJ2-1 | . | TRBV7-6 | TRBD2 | TGTGCCAGCAGCTTAGAACGGTCGGAGCGGGGGAGGGCCAATGAGCAGTTCTTC | CASSLERSERGRANEQFF
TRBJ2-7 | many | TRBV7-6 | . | TGTGCCAGCAGCTTAGCGGGGCGGGGAACCTACGAGCAGTACTTC | CASSLAGRGTYEQYF
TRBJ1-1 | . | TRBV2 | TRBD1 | TGTGCCAGCAGAGGGGACAGAGGAAAAGCTTTCTTT | CASRGDRGKAFF
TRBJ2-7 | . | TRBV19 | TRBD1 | TGTGCCAGTAGTATAGGACAGGGGATCTACGAGCAGTACTTC | CASSIGQGIYEQYF
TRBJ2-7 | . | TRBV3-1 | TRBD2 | TGTGCCAGCAGCCATGGGACTAGCCGTATCCACGAGCAGTACTTC | CASSHGTSRIHEQYF